These 5 T cell receptor beta chains originate from one sample sequenced in a study of T-cell reconstitution after alpha-beta-depleted transplantation in children. A TCRbeta library incorporating unique molecular identifiers was prepared. TCRdb itself ran the PCR reads through MiXCR, one entry per CDR3 protein. Of 600,000 to 800,000 distinct CDR3 sequences in the sample, less than 15% were seen once. Sequences were derived from PBMCs, sampled before TCRalphabeta/CD19-depleted stem cell transplant. The receptors were sampled from a girl aged 2-10 years with congenital amegakaryocytic thrombocytopenia, due to receive a stem cell transplant.

This clonotype came up many times. The rearrangement links TRBV12-3 or TRBV12-4 to TRBJ2-4; D unclear. Trimming pared 3 bases from V and 4 bases from J, leaving 7 bases between. The CDR3 has 13 residues. CDR3 nucleotides: TGTGCCAGCAGTTTGGGCCGAAAAAACATTCAGTACTTC. This sequence encodes CASSLGRKNIQYF.

This sequence joins TRBV20-1 and TRBJ2-2; the D is unclear. The germline V gene encodes CDR1 DFQATT and CDR2 SNEGSKA (reference sequence). The CDR3 covers 13 residues. The ends were cut back, 5 bases at V and 5 bases at J, with 12 bases in the middle. CDR3 sequence: CSAYLRSTGELFF. As DNA, the CDR3 is TGCAGTGCTTATCTTAGGTCAACCGGGGAGCTGTTTTTT.

There are many counts of this clonotype. The rearrangement joins TRBV6-5 to TRBJ2-2; D might be TRBD2 (5 bases). The germline V gene encodes CDR1 MNHEY and CDR2 SVGAGI. Trimming removed 7 bases at V and 5 bases at J, with 8 bases between. CDR3 length: 12 residues. CDR3 protein: CASTRGTGELFF. The CDR3 bases are TGTGCCAGCACCCGGGGAACCGGGGAGCTGTTTTTT.

Ten or more counts support this clonotype. V and J are TRBV10-3 and TRBJ2-5; D ambiguous. The CDR3 extends over 13 amino acids. In germline, CDR1 is ENHRY, CDR2 SYGVKD. Trimming left V 5 bases short and J 0 bases short, with 7 bases between. CDR3 coding DNA: TGTGCCATCAGTCTACAACACCAAGAGACCCAGTACTTC. This sequence encodes CAISLQHQETQYF.

The gene calls are TRBV29-1 and TRBJ2-2; the match to TRBD2 covers 11 bases. V trimming: 1 base; J trimming: 7 bases; junction bases outside the gene matches: 8. Germline CDR1 and CDR2: SQVTM and ANQGSEA. The CDR3 has 16 residues. The CDR3 bases are TGCAGCGTTGAAGGCTTAGCGGGAGGGCCCCTCGGGGAGCTGTTTTTT. Protein sequence: CSVEGLAGGPLGELFF.